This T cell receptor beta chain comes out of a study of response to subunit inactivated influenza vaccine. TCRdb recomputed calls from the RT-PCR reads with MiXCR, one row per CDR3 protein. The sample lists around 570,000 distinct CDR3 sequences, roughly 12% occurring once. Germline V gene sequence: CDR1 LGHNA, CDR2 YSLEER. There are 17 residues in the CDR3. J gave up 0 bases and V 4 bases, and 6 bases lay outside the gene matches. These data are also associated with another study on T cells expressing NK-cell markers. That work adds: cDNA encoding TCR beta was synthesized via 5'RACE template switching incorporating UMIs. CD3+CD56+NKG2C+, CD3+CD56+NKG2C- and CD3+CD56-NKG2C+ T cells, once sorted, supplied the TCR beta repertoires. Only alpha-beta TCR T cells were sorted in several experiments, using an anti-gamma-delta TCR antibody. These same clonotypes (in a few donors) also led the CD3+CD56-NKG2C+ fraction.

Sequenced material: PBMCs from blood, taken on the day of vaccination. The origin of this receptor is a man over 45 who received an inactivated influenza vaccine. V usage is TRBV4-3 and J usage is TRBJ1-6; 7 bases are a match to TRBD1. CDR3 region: CASSRETGSSYNSPLHF. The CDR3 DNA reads TGCGCCAGCAGCCGAGAGACAGGGAGCTCCTATAATTCACCCCTCCACTTT.